The 15 T cell receptor beta chains reported below all come from one sample, sequenced in a study of T cells after somatic rescue of genetic block. The method was immunoSEQ multiplex PCR; TCRdb's version includes in-frame clones alone and lacks a portion of them. The sample has 68,000 or so clones; 80% to 95% are singletons. The sequenced sample consisted of peripheral blood mononuclear cells (PBMCs). The receptors derive from a man aged 35 to 55.

This sequence joins TRBV5-1 and TRBJ2-4; D call uncertain. Trimming took off 1 base at V and 1 base at J, with 3 bases between the two ends. This CDR3 is 13 amino acids long. Per the germline V gene, CDR1 is SGHRS and CDR2 is YFSETQ. The CDR3 here is CASSLLAKNIQYF. The CDR3 nucleotides read TGCGCCAGCAGCTTGCTCGCCAAAAACATTCAGTACTTC.

The chain carries TRBV27 and TRBJ2-4; perhaps TRBD1 as D (6 bases). Trimming removed 9 bases from V and 7 bases from J, with 13 bases in between. Germline-derived CDR1 and CDR2 are MNHEY and SMNVEV (reference sequence). The CDR3 runs to 12 residues. CDR3 DNA sequence: TGTGCCAGTAGGGGGATCGGGAACATTCAGTACTTC. The encoded protein is CASRGIGNIQYF.

This clone was detected only a few times. V gene TRBV7-9 combines with J gene TRBJ1-5, with 12 bases identical to TRBD1. The CDR3 is 13 amino acids. J lost 12 bases, V lost 5 bases, and 5 bases had no gene match. Germline V CDR1 and CDR2: SEHNR, FQNEAQ (reference sequence). The CDR3 DNA reads TGTGCCAGCAGCGGGGACAGGGGGCTGCACCAGCATTTT. Translating gives CASSGDRGLHQHF. The full variable domain, with the rest looked up from reference TRBV7-9 and TRBJ1-5, is DTGVSQNPRHKITKRGQNVTFRCDPISEHNRLYWYRQTLGQGPEFLTYFQNEAQLEKSRLLSDRFSAERPKGSFSTLEIQRTEQGDSAMYLCASSGDRGLHQHFGDGTRLSIL.

The chain employs TRBV11-2 and TRBJ2-1, with unresolved D. The CDR3 has 12 amino acids. Germline CDR1 is SGHAT and CDR2 is FQNNGV. V lost 2 bases, J lost 6 bases, and 5 bases lay in between. As DNA, the CDR3 is TGTGCCAGCAGCTTACATGGCAATGAGCAGTTCTTC. It translates to CASSLHGNEQFF.

This chain connects TRBV27 to TRBJ1-2; a weak D match, TRBD1 (6 bases). This CDR3 is 14 amino acids long. From germline, CDR1 is MNHEY and CDR2 SMNVEV (reference sequence). V was cut by 6 bases and J by 4 bases, with 15 bases left in between. DNA for the CDR3: TGTGCCAGCAGCGACGTACAGGGTTCCTATGGCTACACCTTC. This translates into CASSDVQGSYGYTF.

This chain uses TRBV10-3 with TRBJ1-2; possibly TRBD1 for D (6 bases). This CDR3 is built from 15 residues. CDR1 and CDR2 (germline): ENHRY, SYGVKD. V was trimmed by 10 bases and J by 0 bases, leaving 18 bases between them. CDR3 loop: CATHPGTRANYGYTF. The CDR3 nucleotides are TGTGCCACCCACCCCGGGACAAGAGCTAACTATGGCTACACCTTC.

The chain has TRBV6-1 and TRBJ1-2; D unclear. Looked up from germline, CDR1 is MNHNS and CDR2 is SASEGT. V lost 2 bases to trimming and J lost 2 bases, with 12 bases between them. The CDR3 runs to 15 residues. This chain's CDR3 is CASSETAAVNYGYTF. The CDR3 DNA sequence: TGTGCCAGCAGTGAAACTGCGGCAGTCAACTATGGCTACACCTTC.

V and J are TRBV9 and TRBJ2-1, with D perhaps TRBD1 (6 bases). Germline V CDR1 and CDR2: SGDLS, YYNGEE. The CDR3 extends over 14 amino acids. The V gene lost 1 base and the J gene lost 4 bases, with 9 bases spanning the gap. CDR3 DNA sequence: TGTGCCAGCAGCGTACAGGGGTCTTACAATGAGCAGTTCTTC. Encoded protein: CASSVQGSYNEQFF. Complete variable domain (other parts from reference TRBV9 and TRBJ2-1): DSGVTQTPKHLITATGQRVTLRCSPRSGDLSVYWYQQSLDQGLQFLIQYYNGEERAKGNILERFSAQQFPDLHSELNLSSLELGDSALYFCASSVQGSYNEQFFGPGTRLTVL.

The V call is TRBV10-2, the J call TRBJ2-2; 14 nucleotides line up with TRBD2. This CDR3 is built from 16 residues. The junction had 4 bases not matched to a gene; V was cut back by 8 bases and J by 2 bases. CDR1 is WSHSY, CDR2 SAAADI, per germline. CDR3 sequence (DNA): TGCGCCAGCCAGACTAGCGGGAGGGCCAACACCGGGGAGCTGTTTTTT. This encodes CASQTSGRANTGELFF.

CDR3 DNA: TGTGCCAGCAGTACTAGCGCCTCCACCTACGAGCAGTACTTC. Translated, it gives CASSTSASTYEQYF. This chain connects TRBV28 to TRBJ2-7, with TRBD2 identical over 7 bases. V shed 5 bases and J 2 bases; nucleotides not matched to a gene: 6. The CDR3 length is 14 residues. Germline-derived CDR1 and CDR2 are MDHEN and SYDVKM.

This chain links TRBV7-9 with TRBJ1-4; TRBD1 matches 10 bases. The junction had 6 bases not matched to a gene; V was cut back by 1 base and J by 7 bases. The germline V gene encodes CDR1 SEHNR and CDR2 FQNEAQ (reference sequence). CDR3 size: 16 residues. DNA of the CDR3: TGTGCCAGCAGCTTAGGCGGACAGGGGGGAGGTGAAAAACTGTTTTTT. Translated, it gives CASSLGGQGGGEKLFF.

The rearrangement links TRBV9 to TRBJ2-1, with TRBD1 identical over 7 bases. Germline V CDR1 and CDR2: SGDLS, YYNGEE. The junction had 5 bases not matched to a gene; V was cut back by 2 bases and J by 0 bases. The CDR3 length is 16 residues. CDR3 residues: CASSVRGQSSYNEQFF. CDR3 nucleotides: TGTGCCAGCAGCGTCAGGGGACAGAGCTCCTACAATGAGCAGTTCTTC.

This clone has just one count. The V call is TRBV6-1, the J call TRBJ2-1; 14 bases are a match to TRBD2. Germline CDR1 is MNHNS and CDR2 is SASEGT. Germline trimming cut 1 base from V and 1 base from J; bases unmatched to any gene: 6. CDR3 size: 19 residues. The CDR3 spells CASSEGLAGGGLSYNEQFF. The CDR3 nucleotides are TGTGCCAGCAGTGAAGGACTAGCGGGAGGGGGTCTATCCTACAATGAGCAGTTCTTC.

The CDR3 sequence: CASSYSSTNEKLFF. CDR3 bases: TGTGCCAGCAGTTACAGCTCAACTAATGAAAAACTGTTTTTT. This chain links TRBV6-5 with TRBJ1-4, with unresolved D. The CDR3 spans 14 residues. The germline gives CDR1 MNHEY, CDR2 SVGAGI. The V and J ends lost 2 bases and 0 bases respectively, with 4 bases between them.

This chain uses TRBV11-2 with TRBJ2-7; no definite D call. Germline CDR1 and CDR2: SGHAT and FQNNGV. CDR3 length: 12 amino acids. V lost 4 bases and J lost 1, with 5 bases in between. The CDR3 here is CASSSASYEQYF. The DNA for the CDR3 is TGTGCCAGCAGCTCCGCGTCCTACGAGCAGTACTTC.